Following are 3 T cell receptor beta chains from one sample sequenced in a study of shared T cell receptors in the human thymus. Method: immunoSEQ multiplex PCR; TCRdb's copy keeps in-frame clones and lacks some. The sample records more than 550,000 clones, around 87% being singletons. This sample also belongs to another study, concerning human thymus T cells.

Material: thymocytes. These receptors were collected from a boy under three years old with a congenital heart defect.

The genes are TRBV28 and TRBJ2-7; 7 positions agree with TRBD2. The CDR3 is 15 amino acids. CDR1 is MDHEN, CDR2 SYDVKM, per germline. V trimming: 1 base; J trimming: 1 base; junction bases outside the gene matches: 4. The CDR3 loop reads CASSLSGRVSYEQYF. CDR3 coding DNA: TGTGCCAGCAGTTTATCAGGGAGGGTGTCCTACGAGCAGTACTTC. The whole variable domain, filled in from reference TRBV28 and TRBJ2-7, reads DVKVTQSSRYLVKRTGEKVFLECVQDMDHENMFWYRQDPGLGLRLIYFSYDVKMKEKGDIPEGYSVSREKKERFSLILESASTNQTSMYLCASSLSGRVSYEQYFGPGTRLTVT.

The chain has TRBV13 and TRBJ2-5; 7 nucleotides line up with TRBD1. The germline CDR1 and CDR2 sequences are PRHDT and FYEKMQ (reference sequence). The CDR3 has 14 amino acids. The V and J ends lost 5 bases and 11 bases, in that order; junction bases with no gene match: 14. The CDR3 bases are TGTGCCAGCAGCGCGACAGGGTCGTCTTGGGAGCAGTACTTC. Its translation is CASSATGSSWEQYF.

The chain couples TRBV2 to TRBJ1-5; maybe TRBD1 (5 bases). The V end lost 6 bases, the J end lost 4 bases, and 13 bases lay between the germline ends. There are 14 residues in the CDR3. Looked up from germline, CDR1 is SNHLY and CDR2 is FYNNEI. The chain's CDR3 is CASSHGHLNQPQHF. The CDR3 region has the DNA TGTGCCAGCAGCCACGGACACCTGAATCAGCCCCAGCATTTT.